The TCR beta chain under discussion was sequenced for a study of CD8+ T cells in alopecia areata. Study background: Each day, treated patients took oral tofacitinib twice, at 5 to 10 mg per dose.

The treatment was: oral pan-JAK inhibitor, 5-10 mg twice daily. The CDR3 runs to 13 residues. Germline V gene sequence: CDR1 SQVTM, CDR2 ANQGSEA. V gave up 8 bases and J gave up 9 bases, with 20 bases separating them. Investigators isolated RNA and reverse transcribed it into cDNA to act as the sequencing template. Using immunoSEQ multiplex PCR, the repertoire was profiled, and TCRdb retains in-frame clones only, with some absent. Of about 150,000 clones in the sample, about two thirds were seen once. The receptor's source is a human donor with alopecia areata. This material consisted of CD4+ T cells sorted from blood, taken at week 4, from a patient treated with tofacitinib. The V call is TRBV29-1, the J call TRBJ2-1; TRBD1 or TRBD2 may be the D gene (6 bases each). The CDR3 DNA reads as TGCAGCTACGGCGAGGGGGGCGAAGGTGAGCAGTTCTTC. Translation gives CSYGEGGEGEQFF.